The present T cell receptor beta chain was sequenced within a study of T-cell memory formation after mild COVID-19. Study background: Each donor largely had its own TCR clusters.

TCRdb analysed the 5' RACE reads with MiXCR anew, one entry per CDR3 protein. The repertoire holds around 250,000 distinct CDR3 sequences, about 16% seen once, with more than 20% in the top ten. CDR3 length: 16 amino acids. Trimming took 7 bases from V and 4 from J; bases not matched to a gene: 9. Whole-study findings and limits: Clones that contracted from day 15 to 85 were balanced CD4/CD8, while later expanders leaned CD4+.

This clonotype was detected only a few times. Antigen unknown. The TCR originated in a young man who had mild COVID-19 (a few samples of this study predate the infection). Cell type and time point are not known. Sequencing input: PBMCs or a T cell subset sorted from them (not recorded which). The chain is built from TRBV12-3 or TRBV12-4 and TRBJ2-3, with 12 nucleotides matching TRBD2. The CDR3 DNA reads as TGTGCCAGCACCGACGGACTAGCGGGGCGGGCAGATACGCAGTATTTT. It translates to CASTDGLAGRADTQYF.